The 14 T cell receptor beta chains presented below share a single source sample, sequenced in a study of Graves' ophthalmopathy and Graves' hyperthyroidism. Transcripts of RNA were the source for amplifying TCR beta CDR3 regions. Investigators did first-round RT-PCR with HTBI primers, then second-round multiplex PCR. TCRdb re-called the multiplex PCR reads through MiXCR, storing one row per CDR3 protein. The table records 580,000 or so distinct CDR3 sequences, 35% to 40% of them present only once. The sample comprised peripheral blood or thyroid tissue (not recorded which). These receptors all stem from an adult man with Graves' hyperthyroidism.

At least ten counts were recorded for this clonotype. V is TRBV7-9 and J is TRBJ1-2, with TRBD1 matching over 7 bases. The CDR3 has 13 residues. With 11 bases clipped from V and 3 bases from J, the junction kept 9 bases outside the gene matches. Per the germline V gene, CDR1 is SEHNR and CDR2 is FQNEAQ (reference sequence). DNA for the CDR3: TGTGCCTGGGGGGACAGCGGATACTATGGCTACACCTTC. Translating it yields CAWGDSGYYGYTF.

This clonotype was seen at least ten times. The chain has TRBV11-2 and TRBJ1-2; a possible D gene is TRBD1 (5 bases). Per germline, CDR1 SGHAT and CDR2 FQNNGV. Trimming cost V 6 bases and J 8 bases, with 31 bases left between them. The CDR3 runs 18 residues. This chain's CDR3 is CASSNGREVLLPGDGYTF. The CDR3 bases are TGTGCCAGCAGTAATGGGCGTGAGGTACTGCTCCCGGGGGACGGCTACACCTTC.

The chain uses TRBV12-5 and TRBJ1-4; D gene ambiguous. The CDR3 runs 14 residues. Germline V gene lookup returns CDR1 LGHNT and CDR2 FRNRAP. The V end lost 5 bases, the J end lost 4 bases, and 11 bases lay between the germline ends. The CDR3 spells CASGPMGSNEKLFF. The CDR3 nucleotides read TGTGCTAGTGGTCCTATGGGGAGTAATGAAAAACTGTTTTTT.

This chain joins TRBV2 and TRBJ1-5, with 10 bases matching TRBD1. Per germline, CDR1 SNHLY and CDR2 FYNNEI. V lost 4 bases, J lost 5 bases, and 5 bases stayed unmatched. This CDR3 has 15 residues. CDR3 amino acids: CASSVDRGVHQPQHF. Here the CDR3 DNA reads TGTGCCAGCAGTGTGGACAGGGGGGTTCATCAGCCCCAGCATTTT.

This clonotype was counted at least ten times. This chain connects TRBV20-1 to TRBJ1-5; a weak D match, TRBD1 (5 bases). Between the trimmed V and J ends, which lost 6 bases and 6 bases, there was a span of 15 bases. The CDR3 loop spans 13 amino acids. Germline V gene lookup returns CDR1 DFQATT and CDR2 SNEGSKA (reference sequence). The DNA of the CDR3 is TGCAGTGCCATACCAGGGCCGGGTCAGCCCCAGCATTTT. Its translation is CSAIPGPGQPQHF.

This clonotype was observed at least ten times. The chain has TRBV5-5 and TRBJ1-1; D not certain. CDR1 and CDR2 from the germline V gene are SGHKS and YYEKEE (reference sequence). The CDR3 is 15 residues long. V dropped 4 bases and J dropped 3 bases, with 16 bases sitting between them. CDR3 in DNA: TGTGCCAGCAGCAACTCTCAGGACGGGTACACTGAAGCTTTCTTT. This translates into CASSNSQDGYTEAFF.

V and J are TRBV3-1 and TRBJ1-2; TRBD1 matches 12 bases. CDR1 is LGHDT and CDR2 is YNNKEL in the germline V gene (reference sequence). The trim removed 1 base at V and 4 bases at J, leaving 4 bases unmatched. The CDR3 runs to 16 residues. This CDR3 reads CASSQGDRGRAYGYTF. CDR3 bases: TGTGCCAGCAGCCAAGGGGACAGGGGGCGCGCCTATGGCTACACCTTC.

The chain couples TRBV29-1 to TRBJ2-6, with 10 bases matching TRBD1. The CDR3 covers 15 residues. The V gene's germline CDR1 is SQVTM and CDR2 ANQGSEA. The trim removed 7 bases at V and 6 bases at J, leaving 9 bases unmatched. CDR3 in amino acids: CSEGQGTGEANVLTF. The DNA of the CDR3 is TGCAGCGAAGGGCAAGGGACAGGGGAGGCCAACGTCCTGACTTTC.

To note about this clonotype: This may arise from a read error, as a much more abundant clone is one base away. V and J are TRBV11-2 and TRBJ1-3; D remains unclear. The CDR3 length is 11 residues. Germline-derived CDR1 and CDR2 are SGHAT and FQNNGV. The V end lost 1 base, the J end lost 14 bases, and 9 bases lay between the germline ends. DNA of the CDR3: TGTGCCAGCAGCTTAGGGGTGACCGTATATTTT. This encodes CASSLGVTVYF.

This clonotype was counted ten times or more. This chain connects TRBV7-3 to TRBJ2-7; 9 nucleotides agree with TRBD2. Trimming at V came to 2 bases and at J to 3 bases, leaving 5 bases not matched to a gene. Per the germline V gene, CDR1 is SGHTA and CDR2 is FQGTGA. The CDR3 extends over 15 amino acids. The chain's CDR3 is CASSLLAGSFYEQYF. The CDR3 DNA is TGTGCCAGCAGCTTACTAGCGGGGTCCTTCTACGAGCAGTACTTC. Combining the CDR3 with reference TRBV7-3 and TRBJ2-7 gives the whole variable domain GAGVSQTPSNKVTEKGKYVELRCDPISGHTALYWYRQSLGQGPEFLIYFQGTGAADDSGLPNDRFFAVRPEGSVSTLKIQRTERGDSAVYLCASSLLAGSFYEQYFGPGTRLTVT.

The chain employs TRBV20-1 and TRBJ2-7, with TRBD1 identical over 11 bases. The CDR3 contains 15 residues. Unmatched junction bases numbered 10, after V lost 6 bases and J lost 3 bases. Germline V gives CDR1 DFQATT, CDR2 SNEGSKA (reference sequence). CDR3 sequence reads: CSAQSRDRGDYEQYF. The CDR3 bases are TGCAGTGCACAAAGCCGGGACAGGGGGGACTACGAGCAGTACTTC.

To note about this clonotype: This may be a read error: a much more frequent sequence differs by one nucleotide. The chain is built from TRBV24-1 and TRBJ1-2; D perhaps matches TRBD1 (5 bases). CDR1 is KGHDR and CDR2 is SFDVKD in the germline V gene. This CDR3 is 14 amino acids long. This chain's CDR3 is CVTSDWRGDYGYTF. CDR3 in DNA: TGTGTCACCAGTGATTGGAGGGGCGACTATGGCTACACCTTC.

The chain couples TRBV4-2 to TRBJ2-2; 10 bases agree with TRBD2. The junction had 8 bases not matched to a gene; V was cut back by 0 bases and J by 7 bases. The CDR3 loop spans 17 amino acids. CDR1 and CDR2 (germline): LGHNA, YNFKEQ. CDR3 coding DNA: TGTGCCAGCAGCCAAGATGGTCTAGCGGGAGTGGTCGGGGAGCTGTTTTTT. Amino acid sequence: CASSQDGLAGVVGELFF.

J is TRBJ2-3 and V is TRBV7-9, with D maybe TRBD1 (7 bases). Between the trimmed V and J ends, which lost 1 base and 4 bases, there was a span of 15 bases. CDR3 length: 16 residues. Germline loops: CDR1 SEHNR, CDR2 FQNEAQ (reference sequence). This CDR3 reads CASSLDGGGRSDTQYF. The CDR3 region has the DNA TGTGCCAGCAGCTTAGACGGAGGGGGCCGATCAGATACGCAGTATTTT.